Given below is one T cell receptor beta chain in context. The data derive from a study of early T cells in non-severe SARS-CoV-2 infection. For the study at large: Chains stayed unpaired after sequencing of bulk RNA from unsorted whole blood.

From the 5' RACE reads, TCRdb called clonotypes with MiXCR, one entry per CDR3 protein. The data show around 77,000 distinct CDR3 sequences, more than 10% seen once. Germline V gives CDR1 KGHSH, CDR2 LQKENI. The trim removed 3 bases at V and 4 bases at J, leaving 5 bases unmatched. This CDR3 comprises 15 residues. The TCR comes from an adult who was a healthcare worker with PCR-confirmed SARS-CoV-2 infection or an uninfected control (not recorded which). The donor label of this sample is uncertain. The material sequenced was whole blood, taken at baseline. The rearrangement links TRBV18 to TRBJ2-2; 7 nucleotides line up with TRBD1. CDR3 sequence (DNA): TGTGCCAGCTCACCTCGCGACAGGGCCACCGGGGAGCTGTTTTTT. Protein sequence: CASSPRDRATGELFF.